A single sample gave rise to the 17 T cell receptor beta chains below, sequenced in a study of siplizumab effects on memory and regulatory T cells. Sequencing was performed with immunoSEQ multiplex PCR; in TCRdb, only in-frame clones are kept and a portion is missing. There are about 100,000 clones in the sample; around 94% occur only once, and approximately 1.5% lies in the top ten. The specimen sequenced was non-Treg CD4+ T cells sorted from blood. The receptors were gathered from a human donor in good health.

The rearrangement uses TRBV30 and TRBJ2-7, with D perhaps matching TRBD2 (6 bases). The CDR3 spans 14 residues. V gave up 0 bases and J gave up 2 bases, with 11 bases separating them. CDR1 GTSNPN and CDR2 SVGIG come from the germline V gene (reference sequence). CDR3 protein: CAWSVPSATYEQYF. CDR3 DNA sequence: TGTGCCTGGAGTGTACCTAGCGCGACCTACGAGCAGTACTTC.

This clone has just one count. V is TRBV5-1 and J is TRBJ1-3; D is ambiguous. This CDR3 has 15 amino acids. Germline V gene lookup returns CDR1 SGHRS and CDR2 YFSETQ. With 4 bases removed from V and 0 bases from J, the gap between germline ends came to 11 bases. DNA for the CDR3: TGCGCCAGCAGCCCCGGACGGAACTCTGGAAACACCATATATTTT. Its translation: CASSPGRNSGNTIYF.

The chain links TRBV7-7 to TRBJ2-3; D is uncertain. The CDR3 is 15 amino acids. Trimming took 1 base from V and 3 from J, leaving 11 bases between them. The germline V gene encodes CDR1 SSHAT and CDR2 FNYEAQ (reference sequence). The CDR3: CASSLDVLRTDTQYF. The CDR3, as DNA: TGTGCCAGCAGCTTAGACGTTCTCCGGACAGATACGCAGTATTTT. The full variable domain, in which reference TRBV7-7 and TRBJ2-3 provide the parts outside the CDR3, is GAGVSQSPRYKVTKRGQDVTLRCDPISSHATLYWYQQALGQGPEFLTYFNYEAQPDKSGLPSDRFSAERPEGSISTLTIQRTEQRDSAMYRCASSLDVLRTDTQYFGPGTRLTVL.

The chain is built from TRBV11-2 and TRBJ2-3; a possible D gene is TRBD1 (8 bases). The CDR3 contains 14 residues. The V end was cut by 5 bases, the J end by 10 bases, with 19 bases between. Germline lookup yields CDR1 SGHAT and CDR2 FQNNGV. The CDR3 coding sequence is TGTGCCAGCAGCGTATCGGACAGGGAGGGCGCGCAGTATTTT. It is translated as CASSVSDREGAQYF.

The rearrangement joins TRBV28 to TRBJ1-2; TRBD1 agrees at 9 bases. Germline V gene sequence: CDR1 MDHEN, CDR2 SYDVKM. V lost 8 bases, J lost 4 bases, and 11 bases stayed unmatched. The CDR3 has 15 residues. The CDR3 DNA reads TGTGCCAGCCTTTCCTCGGGACAGGGATTCTATGGCTACACCTTC. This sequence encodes CASLSSGQGFYGYTF.

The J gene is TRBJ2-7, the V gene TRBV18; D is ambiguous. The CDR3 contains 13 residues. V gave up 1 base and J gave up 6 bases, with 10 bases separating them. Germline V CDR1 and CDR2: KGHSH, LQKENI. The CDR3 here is CASSPLPVGEQYF. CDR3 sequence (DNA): TGTGCCAGCTCACCACTGCCGGTAGGCGAGCAGTACTTC.

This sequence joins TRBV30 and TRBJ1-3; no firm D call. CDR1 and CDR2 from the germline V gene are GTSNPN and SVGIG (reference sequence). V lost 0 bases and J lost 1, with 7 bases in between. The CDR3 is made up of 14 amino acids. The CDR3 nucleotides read TGTGCCTGGAGTGTTGGAGGGTCTGGAAACACCATATATTTT. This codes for CAWSVGGSGNTIYF.

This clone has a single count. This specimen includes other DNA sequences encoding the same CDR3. CDR3 amino acids: CASNLRGMSNQPQHF. CDR3 nucleotides: TGTGCCAGTAACTTAAGAGGGATGAGCAATCAGCCCCAGCATTTT. V is TRBV19 and J is TRBJ1-5; D gene ambiguous. The V end was cut by 7 bases, the J end by 1 base, with 14 bases between. Germline-derived CDR1 and CDR2 are LNHDA and SQIVND (reference sequence). The CDR3 is 15 amino acids.

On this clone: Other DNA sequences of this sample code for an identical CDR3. CDR3 sequence: CASSIDWGPGNTIYF. Written as DNA, the CDR3 is TGTGCCAGTAGTATCGACTGGGGCCCTGGAAACACCATATATTTT. The rearrangement uses TRBV19 and TRBJ1-3; TRBD1 is a possible D gene (5 bases). V lost 3 bases, J lost 2 bases, and 11 bases lay in between. CDR3 length equals 15 residues. The germline V gene has CDR1 LNHDA and CDR2 SQIVND (reference sequence).

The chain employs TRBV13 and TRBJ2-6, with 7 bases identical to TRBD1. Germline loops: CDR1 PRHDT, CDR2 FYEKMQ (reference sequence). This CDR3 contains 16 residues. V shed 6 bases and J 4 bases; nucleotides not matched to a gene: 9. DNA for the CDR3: TGTGCCAGCAGACCTTCGGGACAGTACGGGGCCAACGTCCTGACTTTC. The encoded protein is CASRPSGQYGANVLTF.

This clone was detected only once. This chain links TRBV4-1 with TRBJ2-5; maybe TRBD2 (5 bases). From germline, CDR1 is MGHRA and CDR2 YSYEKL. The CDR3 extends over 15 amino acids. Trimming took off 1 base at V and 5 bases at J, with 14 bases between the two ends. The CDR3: CASSQAGSLAETQYF. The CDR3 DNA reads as TGCGCCAGCAGCCAAGCAGGCTCTCTAGCCGAGACCCAGTACTTC.

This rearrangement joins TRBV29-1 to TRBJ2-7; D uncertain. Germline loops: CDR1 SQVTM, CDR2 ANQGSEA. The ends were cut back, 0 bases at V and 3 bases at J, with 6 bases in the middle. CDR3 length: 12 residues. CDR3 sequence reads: CSVEERNYEQYF. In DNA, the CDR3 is TGCAGCGTTGAAGAGCGGAACTACGAGCAGTACTTC.

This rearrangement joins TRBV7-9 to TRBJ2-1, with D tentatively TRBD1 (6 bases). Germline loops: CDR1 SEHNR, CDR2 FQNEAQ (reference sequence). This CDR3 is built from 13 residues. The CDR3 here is CASTPDSSNEQFF. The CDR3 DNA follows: TGTGCATCAACTCCGGACAGCAGCAATGAGCAGTTCTTC.

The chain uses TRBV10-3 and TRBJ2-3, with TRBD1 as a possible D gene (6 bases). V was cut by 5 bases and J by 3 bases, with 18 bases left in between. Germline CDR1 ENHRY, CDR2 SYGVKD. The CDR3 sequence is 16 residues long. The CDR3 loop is CAISSGTQPTTDTQYF. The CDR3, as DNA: TGTGCCATCAGTTCAGGGACACAGCCAACGACAGATACGCAGTATTTT.

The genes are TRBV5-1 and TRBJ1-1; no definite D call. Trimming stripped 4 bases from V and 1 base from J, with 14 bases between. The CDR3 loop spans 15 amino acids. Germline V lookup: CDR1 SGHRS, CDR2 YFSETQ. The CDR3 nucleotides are TGCGCCAGCAGCCCCATCCCCGGGCAGAACACTGAAGCTTTCTTT. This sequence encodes CASSPIPGQNTEAFF.

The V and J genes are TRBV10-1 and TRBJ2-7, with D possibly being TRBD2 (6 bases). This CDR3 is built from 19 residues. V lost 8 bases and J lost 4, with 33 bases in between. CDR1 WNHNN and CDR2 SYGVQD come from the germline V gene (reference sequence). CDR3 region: CASRLEVTRKQKRLYEQYF. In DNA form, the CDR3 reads TGCGCCAGCCGGCTTGAAGTGACTAGAAAACAAAAACGGCTTTACGAGCAGTACTTC.

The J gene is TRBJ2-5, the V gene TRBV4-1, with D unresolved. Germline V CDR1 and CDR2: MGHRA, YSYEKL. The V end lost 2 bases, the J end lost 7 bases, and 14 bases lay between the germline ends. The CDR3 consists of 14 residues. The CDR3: CASSQNLNGGTQYF. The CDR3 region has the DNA TGCGCCAGCAGCCAAAACTTGAACGGTGGGACCCAGTACTTC.